This paragraph reports one T cell receptor beta chain. Sequenced by immunoSEQ multiplex PCR; TCRdb stores in-frame clones only, minus some. This sample has 55,000 to 70,000 clones, with about 80% found just once. The source of the sample is a study of OX40 agonist ivuxolimab in advanced cancers. Study-wide background: One patient with hepatocellular carcinoma and two with cutaneous melanoma, three in all, had partial responses.

The CDR3 loop spans 14 amino acids. The V and J ends lost 0 bases and 4 bases, in that order; junction bases with no gene match: 3. Germline CDR1 and CDR2: MNHEY and SVGAGI. This material consisted of CD4+ or CD8+ T cells sorted from blood, taken in a trial of the OX40 agonist ivuxolimab. The sequence derives from an adult with an advanced solid tumor such as melanoma, head and neck, liver or kidney cancer. The genes are TRBV6-5 and TRBJ2-7; 7 nucleotides match TRBD1. The CDR3 region has the DNA TGTGCCAGCAGTTACTCGGGACAGAGGTACGAGCAGTACTTC. As protein: CASSYSGQRYEQYF.